These T cell receptor beta chains were read from a single sample in a study of blood T cell repertoires in COVID-19. Here immunoSEQ multiplex PCR was the method, and the copy in TCRdb shows in-frame clones only, minus some. The sample yields some 320,000 clones, about 89% seen once. The sequencing sample was made of PBMCs or T cells enriched from blood (not recorded which). The receptors were sampled from a woman in her 30s who had recovered from COVID-19. The CDR3 runs from the conserved cysteine through the conserved F or W. The order of the fields is D gene, V gene, clone size, J gene, CDR3 DNA, CDR3 protein. The D gene is left open where the match is weak. Size is stated for part of the rows, as once, few or many counts, or as a class when the clone is expanded.

TRBD1	TRBV2	-	TRBJ2-6	TGTGCCAGCTTTGTAGCGGACAGGGGGCCCGGGGCCAACGTCCTGACTTTC	CASFVADRGPGANVLTF
-	TRBV1	-	TRBJ2-7	TGCACCAGCAGCCAAGAGAGGTGGGGAACCGACAGGGGAAGTTACGAGCAGTACTTC	CTSSQERWGTDRGSYEQYF
TRBD1	TRBV13	-	TRBJ2-1	TGTGCCAGCAGCTTAGGGGGACAGGGTTTCAATGAGCAGTTCTTC	CASSLGGQGFNEQFF
TRBD1	TRBV6-5	-	TRBJ1-5	TGTGCCAGCAGCGGGGACAGGGACAATCAGCCCCAGCATTTT	CASSGDRDNQPQHF
-	TRBV6-1	-	TRBJ1-4	TGTGCCAGCAGTGAAGCCGTGGCCGAAATTAATGAAAAACTGTTTTTT	CASSEAVAEINEKLFF
-	TRBV6-5	once	TRBJ2-3	TGTGCCAGCAGTTACGCGACCGGGACTTTCACAGATACGCAGTATTTT	CASSYATGTFTDTQYF
TRBD2	TRBV7-9	-	TRBJ2-5	TGTGCCAGCAGCTCTCGCGGGGGGGCCGGTGAAATAGAGACCCAGTACTTC	CASSSRGGAGEIETQYF
-	TRBV10-3	-	TRBJ2-3	TGTGCCATCGGACTCTTGGATACGCAGTATTTT	CAIGLLDTQYF
TRBD2	TRBV19	-	TRBJ2-3	TGTGCCAGTAGTTTGCTAGCGGGGCAGAGCACAGATACGCAGTATTTT	CASSLLAGQSTDTQYF
-	TRBV7-9	-	TRBJ2-5	TGTGCCAGCAGCCCAGGAACGAATACAAAGATAACCCCCGGGAAGACCCAGTACTTC	CASSPGTNTKITPGKTQYF
-	TRBV4-1	-	TRBJ1-6	TGCGCCAGCAGCCTGGGAGCCCCGTGGAATTCACCCCTCCACTTT	CASSLGAPWNSPLHF
-	TRBV6-5	few	TRBJ2-7	TGTGCCAGCAGCAATACAGGGTCGTTAACCTACGAGCAGTACTTC	CASSNTGSLTYEQYF
-	TRBV5-1	-	TRBJ2-3	TGCGCCAGCAGCTCACCAAGCGGGAGCACAGATACGCAGTATTTT	CASSSPSGSTDTQYF
TRBD1	TRBV9	-	TRBJ2-5	TGTGCCAGCAGCGTAGCCCTGACAGGGCCCCCCCAAGAGACCCAGTACTTC	CASSVALTGPPQETQYF
TRBD1	TRBV5-1	-	TRBJ1-1	TGCGCCAGCAGCGCCGGACAGGTGGGCACTGAAGCTTTCTTT	CASSAGQVGTEAFF
-	TRBV9	-	TRBJ2-2	TGTGCCAGCAGCGTAGGTGGGGGCACGGGGGAGCTGTTTTTT	CASSVGGGTGELFF
TRBD1	TRBV6-2/TRBV6-3	-	TRBJ2-5	TGTGCCAGCAGTTACCGGGTATACAGGGGGCTTCAAGAGACCCAGTACTTC	CASSYRVYRGLQETQYF
TRBD1	TRBV2	-	TRBJ1-1	TGTGCCAGGACTAGAACAGGGGGCATGTCTGAAGCTTTCTTT	CARTRTGGMSEAFF
TRBD1	TRBV27	-	TRBJ1-2	TGTGCCAGCAGTTCGGGACAGGTCCTAGGGGGCTACACCTTC	CASSSGQVLGGYTF
-	TRBV6-1	-	TRBJ1-6	TGTGCCAGCAGTGAATCAGGGAACTTGGGCGGTTCACCCCTCCACTTT	CASSESGNLGGSPLHF
-	TRBV6-5	few	TRBJ1-3	TGTGCCAGCAGGAATTCCGGGACACCAGACACCATATATTTT	CASRNSGTPDTIYF
-	TRBV6-5	-	TRBJ2-1	TGTGCCAGCACTCCGACCCGGGGAAGGAATGAGCAGTTCTTC	CASTPTRGRNEQFF
-	TRBV4-3	-	TRBJ1-2	TGCGCCAGCAGCCAAGATCCACACAGGGCCTATGGCTACACCTTC	CASSQDPHRAYGYTF
-	TRBV7-3	-	TRBJ2-3	TGTGCCAGCAGCTTAGAAAGAGGTGATACGCAGTATTTT	CASSLERGDTQYF
TRBD1	TRBV15	-	TRBJ2-7	TGTGCCACCAGCAAGGGTGGACAGGGTCGCGAGCAGTACTTC	CATSKGGQGREQYF
-	TRBV5-4	-	TRBJ2-5	TGTGCCAGCAGCTTGAGGGCAGGGCAAGAGACCCAGTACTTC	CASSLRAGQETQYF
TRBD1	TRBV4-1	-	TRBJ1-4	TGCGCCAGCAGCCAAGGACAGGGAGTGGATGAAAAACTGTTTTTT	CASSQGQGVDEKLFF
-	TRBV28	-	TRBJ1-4	TGTGCCAGCAGTCGACGGGGATTTAATGAAAAACTGTTTTTT	CASSRRGFNEKLFF
-	TRBV28	-	TRBJ1-1	TGTGCCAGCAGTTTTTCTAGTTTTTACACTGAAGCTTTCTTT	CASSFSSFYTEAFF
TRBD1	TRBV28	-	TRBJ1-1	TGTGCCAGCAGTTTAGGGACAGGCGGCACTGAAGCTTTCTTT	CASSLGTGGTEAFF
-	TRBV11-3	-	TRBJ2-5	TGTGCCAGCAGCTTAGCTGGTAACAGGCAAGAGACCCAGTACTTC	CASSLAGNRQETQYF
-	TRBV27	few	TRBJ1-3	TGTGCCAGCAGCACCACGACGGGCTCTGGAAACACCATATATTTT	CASSTTTGSGNTIYF
TRBD2	TRBV5-4	-	TRBJ2-3	TGTGCCAGCAGCTCACACCCCCCCGGGAGGAGTGCAGATACGCAGTATTTT	CASSSHPPGRSADTQYF
TRBD1	TRBV10-3	-	TRBJ2-1	TGTGCCATTCGGACAGGGGAGGGAAATGAGCAGTTCTTC	CAIRTGEGNEQFF
-	TRBV6-5	-	TRBJ2-2	TGTGCCAGCAGACCCGGGGGGCTGGGCACCGGGGAGCTGTTTTTT	CASRPGGLGTGELFF